The 21 T cell receptor beta chains given below trace back to one sample, sequenced in a study of T cell repertoires in MIS-A myocarditis. The table came from immunoSEQ multiplex PCR; TCRdb's copy has only in-frame clones and leaves some out. The table includes fewer than 15,000 clones, about 74% detected once. Sequenced input: left ventricle heart tissue obtained at autopsy. These receptors originate from a man aged 18 to 35 with fulminant myocarditis from multisystem inflammatory syndrome in adults (MIS-A) after COVID-19.

The genes are TRBV5-5 and TRBJ1-4, with 8 bases matching TRBD1. Germline V gene data show CDR1 as SGHKS and CDR2 as YYEKEE (reference sequence). This CDR3 has 16 residues. Germline trimming cut 4 bases from V and 4 bases from J; bases unmatched to any gene: 9. In nucleotides, the CDR3 is TGTGCCAGCAGCCTCCCGACAGGGGAACGTAATGAAAAACTGTTTTTT. Its translation: CASSLPTGERNEKLFF.

The chain carries TRBV7-2 and TRBJ1-3; possibly TRBD1 for D (5 bases). V gave up 5 bases and J gave up 0 bases, with 14 bases separating them. The CDR3 spans 16 residues. Germline lookup yields CDR1 SGHTA and CDR2 FQGNSA. Here the CDR3 reads CASSLAGLSSGNTIYF. The CDR3 region has the DNA TGTGCCAGCAGCCTCGCGGGACTCAGCTCTGGAAACACCATATATTTT.

This sequence joins TRBV9 and TRBJ2-3, with no clear D. Germline CDR1 and CDR2: SGDLS and YYNGEE. CDR3 length: 14 amino acids. Trimming left V 4 bases short and J 1 base short, with 10 bases between. The CDR3 nucleotides are TGTGCCAGCAGCTCTCGCCAACGCACAGATACGCAGTATTTT. Encoded protein: CASSSRQRTDTQYF.

This clone was found a few times. J is TRBJ2-7 and V is TRBV11-1; D is ambiguous. This CDR3 contains 12 residues. The V and J ends lost 6 bases and 9 bases respectively, with 15 bases between them. CDR1 is SGHAT, CDR2 FQDESV, per germline (reference sequence). The CDR3 region has the DNA TGTGCCAGCAGAGTAACAGCAGGACCGCAGTACTTC. Its protein product is CASRVTAGPQYF.

This rearrangement joins TRBV28 to TRBJ1-5; D is possibly TRBD1 (6 bases). Trimming took 3 bases from V and 2 from J, leaving 17 bases between them. Germline V gene data show CDR1 as MDHEN and CDR2 as SYDVKM. This CDR3 has 17 residues. The CDR3 protein is CASSFNRVSTGNQPQHF. In nucleotides, the CDR3 is TGTGCCAGCAGTTTCAACAGGGTCAGTACGGGCAATCAGCCCCAGCATTTT. Complete variable domain (other parts from reference TRBV28 and TRBJ1-5): DVKVTQSSRYLVKRTGEKVFLECVQDMDHENMFWYRQDPGLGLRLIYFSYDVKMKEKGDIPEGYSVSREKKERFSLILESASTNQTSMYLCASSFNRVSTGNQPQHFGDGTRLSIL.

The chain couples TRBV5-4 to TRBJ1-6; D not resolved. This CDR3 has 14 residues. Trimming stripped 6 bases from V and 6 bases from J, with 13 bases between. The germline gives CDR1 SGHNT, CDR2 YYREEE (reference sequence). The CDR3 DNA sequence: TGTGCCAGCACCCCTGGGAACAGTAATTCACCCCTCCACTTT. As protein: CASTPGNSNSPLHF.

This sequence joins TRBV30 and TRBJ2-1, with a possible D match to TRBD1 (6 bases). Trimming removed 0 bases from V and 10 bases from J, with 10 bases in between. The CDR3 spans 12 residues. Germline assignment: CDR1 GTSNPN and CDR2 SVGIG (reference sequence). The CDR3 region has the DNA TGTGCCTGGAGTGTGGGGGCCTGGGAGCAGTTCTTC. The encoded protein is CAWSVGAWEQFF.

The V and J genes are TRBV12-3 or TRBV12-4 and TRBJ1-2; 7 bases fit TRBD1. V lost 7 bases to trimming and J lost 8 bases; unmatched junction nucleotides: 7. This CDR3 has 12 residues. The CDR3 nucleotides are TGTGCCAGCACCCAGGGGGTTCAGGGCTACACCTTC. This sequence encodes CASTQGVQGYTF.

The chain uses TRBV4-2 and TRBJ2-7; D uncertain. Trimming removed 1 base at V and 1 base at J, with 11 bases between. Germline CDR1 LGHNA, CDR2 YNFKEQ. This CDR3 region has 15 residues. CDR3: CASSQGNPESYEQYF. CDR3 DNA sequence: TGTGCCAGCAGCCAAGGGAACCCGGAGTCCTACGAGCAGTACTTC.

This clone occurred a few times. The rearrangement joins TRBV6-5 to TRBJ1-4; D is unclear. This CDR3 has 14 residues. The germline V gene encodes CDR1 MNHEY and CDR2 SVGAGI. V lost 8 bases and J 0 bases, leaving 10 bases between the germline ends. The CDR3 nucleotides read TGTGCCAGCCTTGATCGAGCAACTAATGAAAAACTGTTTTTT. Its protein product is CASLDRATNEKLFF.

The CDR3, as DNA: TGTGCCAGCCCCTCCGGGGGGGACATTCAGTACTTC. This translates into CASPSGGDIQYF. V usage is TRBV28 and J usage is TRBJ2-4; TRBD2 matches at 8 bases. This CDR3 comprises 12 residues. Germline trimming cut 8 bases from V and 8 bases from J; bases unmatched to any gene: 5. Germline V CDR1 and CDR2: MDHEN, SYDVKM.

As DNA, the CDR3 is TGTGCCAGCAGTGAAAATGGGGCCTACGAGCAGTACTTC. This translates into CASSENGAYEQYF. V and J are TRBV6-1 and TRBJ2-7; no clear D gene. The CDR3 runs to 13 residues. Germline lookup yields CDR1 MNHNS and CDR2 SASEGT. The V end was cut by 2 bases, the J end by 2 bases, with 7 bases between.

This chain links TRBV14 with TRBJ1-1; TRBD1 agrees at 7 bases. CDR1 and CDR2 (germline): SGHDN, FVKESK. V lost 1 base, J lost 4 bases, and 9 bases stayed unmatched. The length of the CDR3 is 16 residues. The CDR3 DNA sequence: TGTGCCAGCAGCCAAGCTCATCGACAGGGAGTCACTGAAGCTTTCTTT. This sequence encodes CASSQAHRQGVTEAFF.

The V gene is TRBV7-6, the J gene TRBJ2-1; D perhaps matches TRBD2 (5 bases). The V end was cut by 5 bases, the J end by 0 bases, with 14 bases between. From germline, CDR1 is SGHVS and CDR2 FNYEAQ. This CDR3 is 16 amino acids long. This CDR3 is CASSPMDRGSYNEQFF. The CDR3 bases are TGTGCCAGCAGCCCAATGGACCGGGGCTCCTACAATGAGCAGTTCTTC.

This clone was recorded only once. This sequence joins TRBV7-8 and TRBJ2-2; 10 nucleotides line up with TRBD1. Germline loops: CDR1 SGHVS, CDR2 FQNEAQ. This CDR3 contains 19 residues. Trimming took 2 bases from V and 2 from J; bases not matched to a gene: 11. CDR3 coding DNA: TGTGCCAGCAGCTTAAGGTCCGGGACAGGGGTATCTAACACCGGGGAGCTGTTTTTT. Translating gives CASSLRSGTGVSNTGELFF. The variable domain in full, with the rest retrieved from reference TRBV7-8 and TRBJ2-2, is GAGVSQSPRYKVAKRGQDVALRCDPISGHVSLFWYQQALGQGPEFLTYFQNEAQLDKSGLPSDRFFAERPEGSVSTLKIQRTQQEDSAVYLCASSLRSGTGVSNTGELFFGEGSRLTVL.

The J gene is TRBJ1-4, the V gene TRBV24-1; perhaps TRBD1 as D (5 bases). Trimming removed 4 bases at V and 8 bases at J, with 16 bases between. The CDR3 contains 15 residues. Germline CDR1 KGHDR, CDR2 SFDVKD. For the CDR3, the DNA is TGTGCCACCAGTGACCCTACGAGGGGAGTGGAAAAACTGTTTTTT. Translation: CATSDPTRGVEKLFF.

The J gene is TRBJ2-2, the V gene TRBV6-6; D is perhaps TRBD1 (5 bases). V was pared by 5 bases and J by 5 bases, with 21 bases between. CDR1 is MNHNY, CDR2 SVGAGI, per germline (reference sequence). There are 17 residues in the CDR3. Here the CDR3 DNA reads TGTGCCAGCAGTCCCTCGTCTGGGGCAGCCCGGACCGGGGAGCTGTTTTTT. Translating it yields CASSPSSGAARTGELFF.

The V call is TRBV14, the J call TRBJ2-2, with 9 bases fitting TRBD1. Trimming removed 4 bases from V and 7 bases from J; junction bases left unmatched: 4. The CDR3 is 14 amino acids. Germline CDR1 is SGHDN and CDR2 is FVKESK. DNA of the CDR3: TGTGCCAGCAGCCTAAACAGGGGGCTCGGGGAGCTGTTTTTT. Amino acids: CASSLNRGLGELFF.

This chain links TRBV6-5 with TRBJ2-5, with 11 positions matching TRBD2. The CDR3 extends over 15 amino acids. J gave up 1 base and V 7 bases, and 5 bases lay outside the gene matches. Germline assignment: CDR1 MNHEY and CDR2 SVGAGI. The CDR3 here is CASTTGTSGQETQYF. In nucleotides, the CDR3 is TGTGCCAGCACCACCGGGACTAGCGGCCAAGAGACCCAGTACTTC.

The chain links TRBV18 to TRBJ2-1; either TRBD1 or TRBD2 may fit D (6 bases each). Germline CDR1 is KGHSH and CDR2 is LQKENI. This CDR3 spans 15 amino acids. V dropped 0 bases and J dropped 5 bases, with 11 bases sitting between them. The CDR3 coding sequence is TGTGCCAGCTCACCACCCGGGGGCAAGAACAATGAGCAGTTCTTC. Protein product: CASSPPGGKNNEQFF.

This chain links TRBV5-6 with TRBJ1-6; unclear D gene. This CDR3 has 15 residues. In germline, CDR1 is SGHDT, CDR2 YYEEEE. V shed 4 bases and J shed 0 bases, with 8 bases lying between them. The DNA of the CDR3 is TGTGCCAGCAGCACCTGGGGCTCCTATAATTCACCCCTCCACTTT. It is translated as CASSTWGSYNSPLHF.